This T cell receptor (beta chain) was profiled in a study of CD8 T cells in Susac syndrome. It was with random hexamers that roughly 0.45 to 1 ug RNA was reverse transcribed. TCRdb called the immunoSEQ multiplex PCR reads again in MiXCR, with one record for every CDR3 protein. The repertoire holds about 82,000 distinct CDR3 sequences, with roughly 95% as singletons. The CDR3 runs 14 residues. V gave up 6 bases and J gave up 6 bases, with 16 bases separating them. The germline V gene has CDR1 MNHEY and CDR2 SVGAGI. The origin of this receptor is a human donor with Susac syndrome. The sample was CD8+ T cells from PBMCs. The J gene is TRBJ2-3, the V gene TRBV6-5; TRBD2 might be the D (6 bases). CDR3 in DNA: TGTGCCAGCAGGTCCGGGACTCCCTTCGATACGCAGTATTTT. Protein sequence: CASRSGTPFDTQYF.